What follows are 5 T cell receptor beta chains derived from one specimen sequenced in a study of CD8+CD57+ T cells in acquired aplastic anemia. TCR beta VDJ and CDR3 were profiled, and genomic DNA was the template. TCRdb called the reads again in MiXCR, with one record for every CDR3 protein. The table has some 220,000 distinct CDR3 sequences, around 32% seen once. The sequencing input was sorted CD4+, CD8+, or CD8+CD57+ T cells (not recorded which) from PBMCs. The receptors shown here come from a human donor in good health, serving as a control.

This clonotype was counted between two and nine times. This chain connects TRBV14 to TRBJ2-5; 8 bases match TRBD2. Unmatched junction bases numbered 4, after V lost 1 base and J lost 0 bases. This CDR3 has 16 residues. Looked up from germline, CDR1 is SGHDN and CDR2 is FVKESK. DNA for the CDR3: TGTGCCAGCAGCCAAGGACCGGGACTAGACCAAGAGACCCAGTACTTC. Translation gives CASSQGPGLDQETQYF.

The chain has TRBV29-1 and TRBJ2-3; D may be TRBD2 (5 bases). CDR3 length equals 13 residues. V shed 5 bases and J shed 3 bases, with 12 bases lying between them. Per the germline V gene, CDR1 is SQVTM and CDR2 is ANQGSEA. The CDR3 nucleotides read TGCAGCGTTCGGGGTTCGTCGACAGATACGCAGTATTTT. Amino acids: CSVRGSSTDTQYF.

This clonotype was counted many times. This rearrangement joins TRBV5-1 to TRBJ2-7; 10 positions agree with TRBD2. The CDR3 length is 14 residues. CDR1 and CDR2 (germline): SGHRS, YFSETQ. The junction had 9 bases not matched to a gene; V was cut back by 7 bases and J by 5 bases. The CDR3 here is CASAVAGGFDEQYF. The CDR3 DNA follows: TGCGCCAGCGCCGTAGCGGGGGGATTCGACGAGCAGTACTTC.

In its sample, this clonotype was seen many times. CDR3 in DNA: TGTGCCAGCAGTGTACTAGCAGAGTGGAGCGTCAGGGCAGATACGCAGTATTTT. This encodes CASSVLAEWSVRADTQYF. The gene calls are TRBV2 and TRBJ2-3; possibly TRBD2 for D (6 bases). CDR3 size: 18 residues. Between the trimmed V and J ends, which lost 4 bases and 4 bases, there was a span of 24 bases. Germline V gene lookup returns CDR1 SNHLY and CDR2 FYNNEI.

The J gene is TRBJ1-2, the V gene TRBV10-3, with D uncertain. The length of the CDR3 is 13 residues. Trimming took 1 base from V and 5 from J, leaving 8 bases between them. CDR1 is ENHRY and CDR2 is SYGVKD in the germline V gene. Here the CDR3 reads CAISEYGEYGYTF. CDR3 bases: TGTGCCATCAGTGAGTACGGGGAATATGGCTACACCTTC.